Listed below are T cell receptor beta chains from one sample, sequenced in a study of shared clonotypes between healthy human individuals. The method was immunoSEQ multiplex PCR; TCRdb's version includes in-frame clones alone and lacks a portion of them. The data contain 300,000 or so clones, approximately 74% of them seen just once; the ten biggest clones take up 9% to 12%. Sequencing input: memory CD4+ T cells sorted from blood. These receptors were taken from a man aged 25 to 40 in good health. The CDR3 runs from the conserved cysteine through the conserved F or W.

V gene | CDR3 protein
TRBV2 | CATSGGVGETQYF
TRBV10-3 | CAISGGETQYF
TRBV9 | CASSPEPSYGYIQYF
TRBV2 | CASRRLAGGLYNEQFF
TRBV19 | CASRDPGQGSRDTQYF
TRBV7-2 | CASRQGTVAYEQYF
TRBV7-6 | CASSLETGGASNEQFF
TRBV29-1 | CSVEQGYGYTF
TRBV6-5 | CASSPLQLAKNIQYF
TRBV30 | CAWSLYGGRSNYGYTF
TRBV6-1 | CASSEAWGSSYNEQFF
TRBV18 | CASSPRDSYYEQYF
TRBV10-1 | CASSERLAGGAEGTDTQYF
TRBV27 | CASSPIGGSSYEQYF
TRBV18 | CASSPKPGTGLETQYF
TRBV5-1 | CASSLNSYEQYF
TRBV10-2 | CASSDWGGPDNEQFF
TRBV11-2 | CASSLGGWANNSPLHF
TRBV29-1 | CSVRLQGGVSGYTF
TRBV27 | CASSVNSGENTEAFF
TRBV4-1 | CASSREGTRNTGELFF
TRBV7-3 | CASSLAGGPETQYF
TRBV29-1 | CSVVPQGVAEQYF
TRBV19 | CASISPKNSGANVLTF
TRBV30 | CAGRRRTNEKLFF
TRBV18 | CASSPSKQGPTEAFF
TRBV28 | CASSLGGLAGSETQYF
TRBV7-2 | CASSLFHTGELFF
TRBV5-1 | CASSHPHDSGSTDTQYF
TRBV7-2 | CASSPTRESTDTQYF
TRBV11-2 | CASSLGAGRTTDTQYF
TRBV5-4 | CASSLGGLAGHNEQFF
TRBV5-6 | CASSLIGTGFYNEQFF
TRBV5-1 | CASSLVGLAVWEQYF
TRBV7-9 | CASSSKGGAGTDTQYF
TRBV29-1 | CSVTGGTGAGYTF
TRBV28 | CASSLGGVGGHQYF
TRBV11-2 | CASSLDTLAAYNEQFF
TRBV5-4 | CASSWGPVNEQFF
TRBV9 | CASSQTGDGREQYF
TRBV7-9 | CASSLGGSVGYNEQFF
TRBV19 | CASTPTAASGHNEQFF